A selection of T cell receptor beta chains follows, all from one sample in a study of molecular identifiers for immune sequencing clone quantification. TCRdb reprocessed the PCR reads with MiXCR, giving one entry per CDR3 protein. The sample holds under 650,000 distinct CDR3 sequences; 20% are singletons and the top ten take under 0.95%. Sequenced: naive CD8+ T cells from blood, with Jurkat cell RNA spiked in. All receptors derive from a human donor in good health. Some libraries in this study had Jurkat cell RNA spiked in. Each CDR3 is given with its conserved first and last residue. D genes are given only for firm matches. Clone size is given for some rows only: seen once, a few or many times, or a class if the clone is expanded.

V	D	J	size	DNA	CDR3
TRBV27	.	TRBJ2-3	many	TGTGCCAGCAGTTCCTCGGATACGCAGTATTTT	CASSSSDTQYF
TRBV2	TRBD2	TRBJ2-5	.	TGTGCCAGCAATAGCGGGGGGGCCGGGTTGTTCGAGACCCAGTACTTC	CASNSGGAGLFETQYF
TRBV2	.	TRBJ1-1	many	TGTGCCAGCAGGGACACATCGCCGTTTCGCACTGAAGCTTTCTTT	CASRDTSPFRTEAFF
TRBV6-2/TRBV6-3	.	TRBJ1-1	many	TGTGCCAGCAGTTACTCGTCAGGGCGGACTGAAGCTTTCTTT	CASSYSSGRTEAFF
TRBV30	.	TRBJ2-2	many	TGTGCCTGGAACCTTCTCCCCACCGGGGAGCTGTTTTTT	CAWNLLPTGELFF
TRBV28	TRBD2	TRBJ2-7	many	TGTGCCAGCAGTCCGGTTAGCGGGAGTGGCTACGAGCAGTACTTC	CASSPVSGSGYEQYF
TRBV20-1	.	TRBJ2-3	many	TGCAGTGCTTACGACGAAGGGCGGACAGATACGCAGTATTTT	CSAYDEGRTDTQYF
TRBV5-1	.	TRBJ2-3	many	TGCGCCAGCAGCTTGAGGGGGGCTGGTACAGATACGCAGTATTTT	CASSLRGAGTDTQYF
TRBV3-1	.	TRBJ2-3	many	TGTGCCAGCAGCCAAATAGACTCTACCTCCCCATATTTT	CASSQIDSTSPYF
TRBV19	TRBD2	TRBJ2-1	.	TGTGCCAGTAGTATTTTGGCTAGCGGGGGGAATGAGCAGTTCTTC	CASSILASGGNEQFF
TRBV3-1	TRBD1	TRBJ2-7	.	TGTGCCGGCAGTTCCCGGGACAGGGGCTACGAGCAGTACTTC	CAGSSRDRGYEQYF
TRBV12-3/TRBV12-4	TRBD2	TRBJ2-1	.	TGTGCCAGCAGTTTTCAGAGCGGGGGGGCGAATGAGCAGTTCTTC	CASSFQSGGANEQFF
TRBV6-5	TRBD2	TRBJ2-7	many	TGTGCCAGCAGTTCTCGGACTAGCGCCGCCTACGAGCAGTACTTC	CASSSRTSAAYEQYF
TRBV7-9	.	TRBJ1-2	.	TGTGCCAGCAGCCCCCCCGGGGGCGGGAACTATGGCTACACCTTC	CASSPPGGGNYGYTF
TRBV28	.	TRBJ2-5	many	TGTGCCAGCAGTCCCGTCATGGGACTGGGGGGCGGGACCCAGTACTTC	CASSPVMGLGGGTQYF
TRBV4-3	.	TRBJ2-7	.	TGCGCCAGCAGCCAAAGCTTGCCCTACGAGCAGTACTTC	CASSQSLPYEQYF